Below, 13 T cell receptor beta chains from the same sample are listed, as sequenced in a study of Ad26.COV2.S vaccination and SARS-CoV-2 variants. The method was immunoSEQ multiplex PCR; TCRdb's version includes in-frame clones alone and lacks a portion of them. Among 500,000 or so clones listed, roughly nine tenths were seen once. The treatment was: some 20 received Ad26.COV2.S at low or high dose, single or two shots; about 5 received placebo; per-sample allocation not given. The investigators took samples on day 63 after the first vaccine or placebo injection. The material was peripheral blood, obtained in a trial of Ad26.COV2.S vaccine versus placebo. Receptors were obtained from a person between 18 and 65 years old who received the Ad26.COV2.S COVID-19 vaccine or a placebo.

The chain has TRBV19 and TRBJ2-3, with 7 bases matching TRBD1. Trimming removed 5 bases from V and 3 bases from J; junction bases left unmatched: 8. The CDR3 spans 15 residues. CDR1 and CDR2 from the germline V gene are LNHDA and SQIVND (reference sequence). This chain's CDR3 is CASSALTGTTDTQYF. The CDR3 bases are TGTGCCAGTAGTGCACTGACAGGGACAACAGATACGCAGTATTTT.

CDR3 amino acids: CASSYITGTGIYEQYF. CDR3 DNA sequence: TGTGCCAGCAGTTACATCACCGGGACAGGAATCTACGAGCAGTACTTC. This chain connects TRBV6-2 or TRBV6-3 to TRBJ2-7; 8 bases agree with TRBD1. This CDR3 has 16 residues. V was clipped by 2 bases and J by 3 bases; unmatched bases: 9. Germline CDR1 is MNHEY and CDR2 is SVGEGT.

The chain's CDR3 is CASSYPGRGYGYTF. CDR3 nucleotides: TGTGCCAGCAGTTACCCGGGACGAGGCTATGGCTACACCTTC. This chain joins TRBV6-2 or TRBV6-3 and TRBJ1-2, with a tentative D call TRBD1 (5 bases). The V and J ends lost 2 bases and 4 bases respectively, with 11 bases between them. The CDR3 length is 14 residues. Germline loops: CDR1 MNHEY, CDR2 SVGEGT.

V gene TRBV30 combines with J gene TRBJ1-2; a weak D match, TRBD1 (5 bases). CDR1 and CDR2 from the germline V gene are GTSNPN and SVGIG (reference sequence). The CDR3 extends over 12 amino acids. The V end was cut by 3 bases, the J end by 4 bases, with 9 bases between. CDR3 region: CAWRTGTYGYTF. CDR3 DNA sequence: TGTGCCTGGAGAACAGGAACCTATGGCTACACCTTC.

As DNA, the CDR3 is TGTGCCAGCAGCTTAGCTCCCTGGACGGGGAACACTGAAGCTTTCTTT. Amino acids: CASSLAPWTGNTEAFF. The chain uses TRBV7-2 and TRBJ1-1; D remains unclear. CDR1 and CDR2 (germline): SGHTA, FQGNSA. Trimming removed 0 bases from V and 1 base from J, with 12 bases in between. The CDR3 contains 16 residues.

This clone is a singleton in its sample. The V call is TRBV27, the J call TRBJ2-3; 7 nucleotides match TRBD2. From germline, CDR1 is MNHEY and CDR2 SMNVEV (reference sequence). The CDR3 loop spans 20 amino acids. The ends lost 5 bases at V and 2 bases at J; junction bases unmatched: 22. The CDR3 is CASSPSTLGGRVGYTDTQYF. The CDR3 nucleotides are TGTGCCAGCAGTCCGTCGACCCTCGGGGGGAGGGTGGGATACACAGATACGCAGTATTTT.

The sample holds a few counts of this clone. The chain links TRBV27 to TRBJ2-1; 12 nucleotides agree with TRBD2. Germline-derived CDR1 and CDR2 are MNHEY and SMNVEV (reference sequence). J was trimmed by 15 bases and V by 2 bases; bases with no gene match: 11. This CDR3 spans 15 amino acids. The CDR3: CASSLAGLAGGPRFF. The DNA of the CDR3 is TGTGCCAGCAGTTTAGCGGGGCTAGCGGGAGGGCCTCGGTTCTTC.

V and J are TRBV27 and TRBJ1-1; TRBD1 matches at 9 bases. After removal of 5 bases from V and 1 base from J, the junction contained 5 bases not matched to a gene. Germline-derived CDR1 and CDR2 are MNHEY and SMNVEV (reference sequence). This CDR3 spans 15 amino acids. This chain's CDR3 is CASSPQGAGNTEAFF. The CDR3, as DNA: TGTGCCAGCAGTCCACAGGGGGCAGGGAACACTGAAGCTTTCTTT.

The chain combines TRBV10-3 with TRBJ2-6, with D possibly being TRBD1 (5 bases). This CDR3 comprises 16 residues. Germline CDR1 and CDR2: ENHRY and SYGVKD. The V and J ends lost 7 bases and 0 bases respectively, with 13 bases between them. The CDR3: CAITDQTASGANVLTF. CDR3 in DNA: TGTGCCATCACCGACCAGACAGCCTCTGGGGCCAACGTCCTGACTTTC.

The gene calls are TRBV7-2 and TRBJ2-5; D possibly corresponds to TRBD1 (6 bases). Looked up from germline, CDR1 is SGHTA and CDR2 is FQGNSA. Deletions cut 1 base from V and 5 bases from J, with 14 bases between. The CDR3 spans 15 residues. In nucleotides, the CDR3 is TGTGCCAGCAGCTTAGTCACAGGGTACGAGGAGACCCAGTACTTC. Translated: CASSLVTGYEETQYF.

The chain has TRBV15 and TRBJ2-1; maybe TRBD1 (6 bases). V lost 2 bases to trimming and J lost 14 bases, with 19 bases between them. The CDR3 sequence is 14 residues long. Germline V lookup: CDR1 LNHNV, CDR2 YYDKDF (reference sequence). Written as DNA, the CDR3 is TGTGCCACCAGCAGACCGTTTTCGGCCAAGGGGGAGTTCTTC. As protein: CATSRPFSAKGEFF.

The chain combines TRBV4-1 with TRBJ1-1; D is unresolved. The CDR3 contains 13 residues. Germline V CDR1 and CDR2: MGHRA, YSYEKL. The V and J ends lost 4 bases and 4 bases respectively, with 10 bases between them. CDR3 region: CASSRYEGTEAFF. CDR3 in DNA: TGCGCCAGCAGCCGATACGAGGGCACTGAAGCTTTCTTT.

The genes are TRBV9 and TRBJ2-3; TRBD2 aligns across 8 bases. The germline CDR1 and CDR2 sequences are SGDLS and YYNGEE. The CDR3 consists of 17 residues. V gave up 0 bases and J gave up 2 bases; unmatched junction bases: 8. The CDR3 sequence is CASSVGRGGPLTDTQYF. The CDR3 coding sequence is TGTGCCAGCAGCGTAGGACGGGGGGGACCCCTCACAGATACGCAGTATTTT.